This is a list of T cell receptor beta chains from one sample in a study of blood T cell repertoires in COVID-19. This table comes from immunoSEQ multiplex PCR, and its TCRdb copy is limited to in-frame clones, with some not included. This sample carries under 250,000 clones, 88% of them seen once, and the ten largest clones take roughly 6.7%. The sample comprised peripheral blood. The source of these receptors is a woman aged 25 to 39 with COVID-19, enrolled during active disease. CDR3s include the opening cysteine and the closing phenylalanine or tryptophan. A D gene is named only where the DNA matches it firmly. Clone size, where shown, is once, few, many, or a class for clones that have expanded.

j_call: TRBJ2-5
d_call: .
clone_size: .
v_call: TRBV6-5
cdr3_nt: TGTGCCAGCAGTTACGGGGGCTCGGAGACCCAGTACTTC
cdr3_aa: CASSYGGSETQYF

j_call: TRBJ2-2
d_call: .
clone_size: once
v_call: TRBV19
cdr3_nt: TGTGCCAGTACCGGGTTGGCCGGGGAGCTGTTTTTT
cdr3_aa: CASTGLAGELFF

j_call: TRBJ1-1
d_call: .
clone_size: .
v_call: TRBV7-2
cdr3_nt: TGTGCCAGCAGCTTCGGGGGGCAGAGCACTGAAGCTTTCTTT
cdr3_aa: CASSFGGQSTEAFF

j_call: TRBJ2-7
d_call: TRBD1
clone_size: .
v_call: TRBV5-5
cdr3_nt: TGTGCCAGCAGCTGGGACAGGGTCGAGCAGTACTTC
cdr3_aa: CASSWDRVEQYF

j_call: TRBJ2-6
d_call: .
clone_size: many
v_call: TRBV5-8
cdr3_nt: TGTGCCAGCAGCTTGGCCCTGGGCCCTGGGGCCAACGTCCTGACTTTC
cdr3_aa: CASSLALGPGANVLTF

j_call: TRBJ2-1
d_call: TRBD1
clone_size: .
v_call: TRBV3-1/TRBV3-2
cdr3_nt: TGTGCCAGCAGCCAAGATCTAGGGACAGGGGGCAATGAGCAGTTCTTC
cdr3_aa: CASSQDLGTGGNEQFF

j_call: TRBJ2-7
d_call: .
clone_size: .
v_call: TRBV12-3/TRBV12-4
cdr3_nt: TGTGCCAGCAGACACAGGGACTACGAGCAGTACTTC
cdr3_aa: CASRHRDYEQYF

j_call: TRBJ1-5
d_call: .
clone_size: .
v_call: TRBV24-1
cdr3_nt: TGTGCCACCAGTCCCGGACTGACCGATCAGCCCCAGCATTTT
cdr3_aa: CATSPGLTDQPQHF

j_call: TRBJ1-2
d_call: .
clone_size: .
v_call: TRBV5-4
cdr3_nt: TGTGCCAGCAGCTTGAACCCACTTGATGGCTACACCTTC
cdr3_aa: CASSLNPLDGYTF

j_call: TRBJ2-3
d_call: .
clone_size: .
v_call: TRBV4-1
cdr3_nt: TGCGCCAGCAGCCCCTTGGCCCCGAAAGAAAAAGATACGCAGTATTTT
cdr3_aa: CASSPLAPKEKDTQYF

j_call: TRBJ2-2
d_call: TRBD2
clone_size: .
v_call: TRBV7-9
cdr3_nt: TGTGCCAGCAGCCTGGTCTGGGACTTCTCGGCGGGGGTCGGGGAGCTGTTTTTT
cdr3_aa: CASSLVWDFSAGVGELFF

j_call: TRBJ1-2
d_call: TRBD1
clone_size: .
v_call: TRBV28
cdr3_nt: TGTGCCAGCAGTTTAGGGTGGACAGGGATAATTAACTATGGCTACACCTTC
cdr3_aa: CASSLGWTGIINYGYTF

j_call: TRBJ2-7
d_call: .
clone_size: .
v_call: TRBV3-1/TRBV3-2
cdr3_nt: TGTGCCAGCAGCCGCGTACAGGGAGGGAGCTCCTACGAGCAGTACTTC
cdr3_aa: CASSRVQGGSSYEQYF

j_call: TRBJ2-1
d_call: TRBD2
clone_size: many
v_call: TRBV6-1
cdr3_nt: TGTGCCAGCAGTGAAACTAGCGGGGCAAACAATGAGCAGTTCTTC
cdr3_aa: CASSETSGANNEQFF

j_call: TRBJ1-2
d_call: .
clone_size: .
v_call: TRBV7-2
cdr3_nt: TGTGCCAGCAGCTTAGGGACAGCCCGTTTTGGTGGCTACACCTTC
cdr3_aa: CASSLGTARFGGYTF

j_call: TRBJ2-2
d_call: .
clone_size: .
v_call: TRBV12-3/TRBV12-4
cdr3_nt: TGTGCCAACATTGCGGCCGGGGAGCTGTTTTTT
cdr3_aa: CANIAAGELFF

j_call: TRBJ2-1
d_call: .
clone_size: .
v_call: TRBV19
cdr3_nt: .
cdr3_aa: CASTSGAYNEQFF

j_call: TRBJ1-1
d_call: TRBD1
clone_size: .
v_call: TRBV6-2/TRBV6-3
cdr3_nt: TGTGCCAGCAGTTACAGGACAGGGTACACTGAAGCTTTCTTT
cdr3_aa: CASSYRTGYTEAFF

j_call: TRBJ2-1
d_call: .
clone_size: .
v_call: TRBV9
cdr3_nt: TGTGCCAGCAGCGCGGGATACTACAATGAGCAGTTCTTC
cdr3_aa: CASSAGYYNEQFF

j_call: TRBJ2-5
d_call: TRBD2
clone_size: .
v_call: TRBV10-1
cdr3_nt: TGCGCCAGCAGTGAGGGGGGGGAGGGACAAGAGACCCAGTACTTC
cdr3_aa: CASSEGGEGQETQYF

j_call: TRBJ2-2
d_call: TRBD2
clone_size: .
v_call: TRBV30
cdr3_nt: TGTGCCTGGACCGCGGGACTAGCGGGATCCGGGGAGCTGTTTTTT
cdr3_aa: CAWTAGLAGSGELFF

j_call: TRBJ2-1
d_call: .
clone_size: .
v_call: TRBV24-1
cdr3_nt: TGTGCCACCAAAGGCCAGGGGGGACATGAGCAGTTCTTC
cdr3_aa: CATKGQGGHEQFF